This T cell receptor beta chain was sequenced during a study of blood T cell repertoires in COVID-19 (dated by TCRdb to the early 2020s). Describing the broader study: Samples covering the acute and convalescent phases of COVID-19 were provided by collaborators in the United States, Italy and Spain. The prospective study material was composed of cDNA or gDNA derived from T cells, B-cell-depleted T cells, or PBMCs. Subjects who had been exposed to COVID-19, were actively infected with it, or had recovered from it provided the deeply sampled blood TCRbeta repertoires that made up the dataset. The repertoires were released in a freely available public database intended as a resource for research on the immune response to SARS-CoV-2. The samples were drawn from two sources: the first 160 participants of the ongoing ImmuneRACE study, and 1,000 to 1,500 subjects contributed by 6 global collaborators. The sample metadata nearly always contained a de-identified subject ID, COVID-19 status, age in years and sex. HLA class I and class II types, where available, came from metadata supplied by the sample provider rather than from assay-based typing.

The CDR3 measures 16 amino acids from cysteine to phenylalanine. The DNA shown is the 48-base CDR3, in frame from base 1. CDR1 and CDR2 (SQVTM, ANQGSEA) derive from the germline V gene. Cut back by 0 bases and 0 bases, the V and J ends lie 12 bases apart. The immunoSEQ Assay, a bias-controlled multiplex PCR, was used to amplify TCRbeta CDR3 regions from genomic DNA. As for the authors' bioinformatics: Within the assay, amplification of reference gene primers was used to estimate how many nucleated cells each sample contained. Sequence reads were collapsed and filtered to measure the absolute abundance of every unique TCRbeta CDR3 rearrangement. For each sample, productive Simpson clonality was calculated as the square root of Simpson's diversity index across productive rearrangements. This immuneACCESS table, as held by TCRdb, lists in-frame sequences with V and J called but not all clones. Of the missing ones, under half trace to an unresolved V gene in checked studies; the others have no known cause. D and trimming come from the DNA, and the V and J calls and clone size come from that table. The sample profile shows approximately 84,000 clones; 65% to 85% of them were found once. The ten most abundant clones make up roughly 30% of the sample.

As for this clone: No cognate antigen has been identified for it. Base qualities are not recorded, but no much larger clone differs from it by a single base.

General study outcomes and caveats: How much clinical and demographic metadata was included differed by source and by participant, and the metadata was provided uncurated.

The collaborating institutions used their own protocols to collect whole blood in K2EDTA tubes. For TCRbeta analysis, collaborators shipped samples in one of three forms: frozen whole blood, isolated PBMCs, or DNA extracted from either of those sample types. The sequence joins TRBV29-1 to TRBJ2-1; TRBD1 is possibly the D segment (6 matching bases). The origin of this receptor is a woman aged 80 or older with acute or convalescent COVID-19. The sequencing input was peripheral blood. The sequenced DNA is TGCAGCGTTGAAGAAGGCACAGGGAGCTCCTACAATGAGCAGTTCTTC. It translates as CSVEEGTGSSYNEQFF.